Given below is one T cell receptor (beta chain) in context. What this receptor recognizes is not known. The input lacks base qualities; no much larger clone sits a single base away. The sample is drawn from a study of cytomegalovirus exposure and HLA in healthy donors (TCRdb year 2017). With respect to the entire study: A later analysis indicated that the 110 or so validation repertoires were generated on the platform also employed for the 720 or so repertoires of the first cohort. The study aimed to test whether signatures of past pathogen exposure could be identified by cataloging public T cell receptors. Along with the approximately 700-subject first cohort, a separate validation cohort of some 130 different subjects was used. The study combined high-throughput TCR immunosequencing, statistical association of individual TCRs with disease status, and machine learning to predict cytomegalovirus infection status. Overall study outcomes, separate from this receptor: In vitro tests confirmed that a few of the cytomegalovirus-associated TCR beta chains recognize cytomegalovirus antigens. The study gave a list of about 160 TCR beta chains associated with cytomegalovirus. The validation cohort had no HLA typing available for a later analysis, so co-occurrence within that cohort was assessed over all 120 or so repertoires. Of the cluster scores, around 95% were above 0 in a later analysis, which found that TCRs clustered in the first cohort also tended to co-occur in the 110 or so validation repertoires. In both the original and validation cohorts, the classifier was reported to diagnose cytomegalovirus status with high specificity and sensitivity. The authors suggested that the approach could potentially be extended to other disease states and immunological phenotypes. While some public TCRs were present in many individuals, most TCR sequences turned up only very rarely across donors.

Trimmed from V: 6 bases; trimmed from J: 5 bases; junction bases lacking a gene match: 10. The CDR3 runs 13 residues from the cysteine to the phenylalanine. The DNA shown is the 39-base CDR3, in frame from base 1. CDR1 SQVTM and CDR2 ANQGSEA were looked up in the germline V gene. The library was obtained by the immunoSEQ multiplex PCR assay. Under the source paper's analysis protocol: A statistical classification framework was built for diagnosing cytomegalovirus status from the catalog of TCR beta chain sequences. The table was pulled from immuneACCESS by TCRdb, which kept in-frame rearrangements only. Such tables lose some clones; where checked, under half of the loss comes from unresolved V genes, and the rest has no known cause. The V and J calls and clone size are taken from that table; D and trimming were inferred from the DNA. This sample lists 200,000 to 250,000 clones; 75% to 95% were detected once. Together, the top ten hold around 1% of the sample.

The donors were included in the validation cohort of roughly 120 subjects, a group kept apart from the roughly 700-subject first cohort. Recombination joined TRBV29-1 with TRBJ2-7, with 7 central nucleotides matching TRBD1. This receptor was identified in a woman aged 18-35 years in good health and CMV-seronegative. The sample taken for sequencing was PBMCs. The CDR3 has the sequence CSVLQGSLHEQYF. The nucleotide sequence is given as TGCAGCGTGCTACAGGGGAGTTTACACGAGCAGTACTTC.